This TCR beta chain is drawn from a study of T cells in Graves' hyperthyroidism and ophthalmopathy. Study-level findings and limits: With a median lead of approximately 6 months before onset, the model predicted ophthalmopathy.

This clonotype showed up just once. Its specificity is not known. Patients having uncontrolled infection, another autoimmune disease, pregnancy or lactation were not included. The PBMCs studied were ones that came from about 10 ml fresh peripheral blood. Amplification of TCR beta CDR3 regions used RNA as the template. First-round RT-PCR with HTBI primers amplified the TCR CDR3 region. TCRdb re-analysed the multiplex PCR reads in MiXCR, keeping a single row per CDR3 protein. Here the sample spans fewer than 750,000 distinct CDR3 sequences, about 14% being singletons. Germline-derived CDR1 and CDR2 are MNHEY and SVGAGI. CDR3 length: 16 amino acids. V was shortened by 0 bases and J by 0 bases, with 9 bases between the two germline ends.

The clonotype comes from a woman aged 45-65 years with Graves' ophthalmopathy. The sample taken for sequencing was blood. The genes are TRBV6-5 and TRBJ1-3, with a possible D match to TRBD1 (6 bases). This CDR3 reads CASSYSDRPSGNTIYF. The CDR3 DNA follows: TGTGCCAGCAGTTACTCGGACAGACCCTCTGGAAACACCATATATTTT.